Below are 28 T cell receptor beta chains sequenced from a single sample in a study of cytomegalovirus exposure and HLA in healthy donors. The PCR ran on 60 Vbeta and 13 Jbeta primers. Assay: immunoSEQ multiplex PCR; the TCRdb copy retains only in-frame clones and omits some. The table shows fewer than 150,000 clones, with roughly three quarters occurring only once. The sample taken for sequencing was PBMCs. The receptors shown here come from a man aged 50 to 59 in good health and CMV-seropositive.

The chain combines TRBV11-3 with TRBJ1-1, with 7 bases lining up with TRBD1. The CDR3 spans 15 residues. The V gene's germline CDR1 is SGHNT and CDR2 YENEEA. The junction had 16 bases not matched to a gene; V was cut back by 5 bases and J by 10 bases. The CDR3 DNA reads as TGTGCCAGCAGCCCCACCCGGGACAGCCCCCGGGGAGCTTTCTTT. Its translation: CASSPTRDSPRGAFF.

This rearrangement joins TRBV28 to TRBJ2-4; D is ambiguous. The CDR3 extends over 14 amino acids. V lost 2 bases and J 1 base, leaving 6 bases between the germline ends. CDR1 MDHEN and CDR2 SYDVKM come from the germline V gene. CDR3 sequence: CASSLPVAKNIQYF. DNA of the CDR3: TGTGCCAGCAGTTTACCGGTCGCCAAAAACATTCAGTACTTC.

This clone was counted only a few times. The V and J genes are TRBV19 and TRBJ1-1; D is perhaps TRBD1 (5 bases). The CDR3 loop spans 15 amino acids. CDR1 and CDR2 (germline): LNHDA, SQIVND (reference sequence). The ends were cut back, 9 bases at V and 0 bases at J, with 17 bases in the middle. This CDR3 is CASVPDSYMNTEAFF. CDR3 nucleotide sequence: TGTGCCAGCGTACCCGACAGTTACATGAACACTGAAGCTTTCTTT.

This rearrangement joins TRBV11-2 to TRBJ2-1; no clear D. This CDR3 region has 16 residues. The germline gives CDR1 SGHAT, CDR2 FQNNGV. V lost 7 bases to trimming and J lost 2 bases, with 18 bases between them. The CDR3, as DNA: TGTGCCAGCACTTCACCGAAGACATCCCCCTACAATGAGCAGTTCTTC. Translating it yields CASTSPKTSPYNEQFF. Looking up the rest from reference TRBV11-2 and TRBJ2-1 gives the full variable domain: EAGVAQSPRYKIIEKRQSVAFWCNPISGHATLYWYQQILGQGPKLLIQFQNNGVVDDSQLPKDRFSAERLKGVDSTLKIQPAKLEDSAVYLCASTSPKTSPYNEQFFGPGTRLTVL.

The chain has TRBV29-1 and TRBJ2-7; 8 bases line up with TRBD2. This CDR3 has 14 amino acids. Germline assignment: CDR1 SQVTM and CDR2 ANQGSEA. V dropped 6 bases and J dropped 2; count of bases not matched to a gene: 9. CDR3 coding DNA: TGCAGCGTGCGGAGCGGGAGTAGGGCCTACGAGCAGTACTTC. It is translated as CSVRSGSRAYEQYF.

The rearrangement links TRBV10-1 to TRBJ2-5, with 11 bases identical to TRBD2. Germline CDR1 is WNHNN and CDR2 is SYGVQD (reference sequence). This CDR3 is 16 amino acids long. J lost 2 bases, V lost 6 bases, and 8 bases had no gene match. The CDR3, as DNA: TGCGCCAGCAGCACCGGGACTAGCGGAAAGCAAGAGACCCAGTACTTC. Protein: CASSTGTSGKQETQYF.

The chain is built from TRBV4-3 and TRBJ1-2; 7 bases match TRBD1. Per germline, CDR1 LGHNA and CDR2 YSLEER. The CDR3 consists of 18 residues. J lost 7 bases, V lost 1 base, and 18 bases had no gene match. The CDR3 DNA follows: TGCGCCAGCAGCCAAGGGCGGCCCGGGACAGTTACATCTGGTGGCTACACCTTC. Translated: CASSQGRPGTVTSGGYTF.

This chain links TRBV28 with TRBJ2-7, with no clear D. Trimming left V 1 base short and J 5 bases short, with 9 bases between. Germline V CDR1 and CDR2: MDHEN, SYDVKM. The CDR3 has 13 amino acids. CDR3 in DNA: TGTGCCAGCAGTTTATATGGGCCGGACGAGCAGTACTTC. This gives the protein CASSLYGPDEQYF.

This chain joins TRBV7-9 and TRBJ1-4; 9 bases are shared with TRBD1. The junction had 12 bases not matched to a gene; V was cut back by 5 bases and J by 8 bases. This CDR3 is built from 16 residues. Per the germline V gene, CDR1 is SEHNR and CDR2 is FQNEAQ (reference sequence). As DNA, the CDR3 is TGTGCCAGCAGCCCGCGGAGGGGACAGGGCGACGAAAAACTGTTTTTT. It encodes CASSPRRGQGDEKLFF. Complete variable domain (other parts from reference TRBV7-9 and TRBJ1-4): DTGVSQNPRHKITKRGQNVTFRCDPISEHNRLYWYRQTLGQGPEFLTYFQNEAQLEKSRLLSDRFSAERPKGSFSTLEIQRTEQGDSAMYLCASSPRRGQGDEKLFFGSGTQLSVL.

V usage is TRBV5-6 and J usage is TRBJ1-1; 8 bases align to TRBD1. Germline lookup yields CDR1 SGHDT and CDR2 YYEEEE. The CDR3 totals 15 residues. With V trimmed by 6 bases and J by 1 base, 8 bases remained unmatched. CDR3 DNA: TGTGCCAGCACCCCTGCTGGGACAGGGAACACTGAAGCTTTCTTT. Translated, it gives CASTPAGTGNTEAFF.

J is TRBJ2-3 and V is TRBV29-1; D possibly corresponds to TRBD1 (5 bases). V dropped 4 bases and J dropped 0 bases, with 14 bases sitting between them. Germline CDR1 SQVTM, CDR2 ANQGSEA. The CDR3 has 15 residues. The CDR3, as DNA: TGCAGCGTTGCGGTTAGGGGTTCTAGCACAGATACGCAGTATTTT. This encodes CSVAVRGSSTDTQYF.

The chain employs TRBV6-6 and TRBJ2-1, with 10 bases lining up with TRBD1. The CDR3 contains 12 residues. Unmatched junction bases numbered 5, after V lost 5 bases and J lost 13 bases. Germline V lookup: CDR1 MNHNY, CDR2 SVGAGI (reference sequence). CDR3 sequence: CASSPGDRGQFF. The CDR3 DNA reads as TGTGCCAGCAGTCCAGGGGACAGGGGACAGTTCTTC.

The V gene is TRBV16, the J gene TRBJ1-2, with 7 positions matching TRBD1. Germline CDR1 is KGHSY and CDR2 is FQNENV. J lost 2 bases, V lost 4 bases, and 10 bases had no gene match. The CDR3 totals 16 residues. CDR3 residues: CASSRAASGGNYGYTF. The CDR3 bases are TGTGCCAGCAGCCGGGCGGCGTCAGGGGGGAACTATGGCTACACCTTC.

A few counts support this clone. J is TRBJ2-1 and V is TRBV7-2; 9 nucleotides match TRBD2. Germline V gene lookup returns CDR1 SGHTA and CDR2 FQGNSA. Germline trimming cut 5 bases from V and 0 bases from J; bases unmatched to any gene: 5. CDR3 length: 16 residues. CDR3 bases: TGTGCCAGCAGCGACCGACTAGCGGCCTCCTACAATGAGCAGTTCTTC. This sequence encodes CASSDRLAASYNEQFF.

This clone was observed a handful of times. The rearrangement joins TRBV6-1 to TRBJ2-1; the match to TRBD2 covers 9 bases. V was clipped by 3 bases and J by 7 bases; unmatched bases: 10. The CDR3 has 16 amino acids. Germline V lookup: CDR1 MNHNS, CDR2 SASEGT. CDR3 protein: CASSDVLAGYKNEQFF. CDR3 coding DNA: TGTGCCAGCAGTGACGTTCTAGCGGGATATAAAAATGAGCAGTTCTTC.

The J gene is TRBJ1-4, the V gene TRBV18, with 7 bases aligning to TRBD1. This CDR3 is built from 16 residues. CDR1 is KGHSH, CDR2 LQKENI, per germline. J gave up 5 bases and V 3 bases, and 9 bases lay outside the gene matches. The CDR3 sequence is CASSPTRGRINEKLFF. The CDR3 bases are TGTGCCAGCTCACCGACTAGGGGGCGGATCAATGAAAAACTGTTTTTT.

V and J are TRBV5-5 and TRBJ2-7; 7 nucleotides agree with TRBD1. The CDR3 has 15 amino acids. The trim removed 0 bases at V and 2 bases at J, leaving 5 bases unmatched. Germline V gene sequence: CDR1 SGHKS, CDR2 YYEKEE (reference sequence). In nucleotides, the CDR3 is TGTGCCAGCAGCTTGGAGGGGGCGGAGACCTACGAGCAGTACTTC. It specifies CASSLEGAETYEQYF.

This clone was picked up a small number of times. This chain connects TRBV27 to TRBJ2-7; 7 positions agree with TRBD2. Trimming cost V 1 base and J 1 base; bases outside gene matches: 4. The V gene's germline CDR1 is MNHEY and CDR2 SMNVEV (reference sequence). The CDR3 has 15 residues. The CDR3 spells CASSLWGGGSYEQYF. In DNA, the CDR3 is TGTGCCAGCAGTTTATGGGGGGGAGGGTCCTACGAGCAGTACTTC.

The rearrangement links TRBV19 to TRBJ2-2; D not certain. Germline assignment: CDR1 LNHDA and CDR2 SQIVND (reference sequence). This CDR3 is 14 amino acids long. The V and J ends lost 1 base and 6 bases respectively, with 9 bases between them. For the CDR3, the DNA is TGTGCCAGTAGTATAGCCCCCCGGGCCGGGGAGCTGTTTTTT. Translation: CASSIAPRAGELFF.

This chain joins TRBV5-1 and TRBJ2-2; D remains unclear. CDR3 length: 12 residues. Trimming left V 0 bases short and J 9 bases short, with 6 bases between. Germline V gene data show CDR1 as SGHRS and CDR2 as YFSETQ. CDR3 DNA: TGCGCCAGCAGCTTGGGGGCGTGGGAGCTGTTTTTT. As protein: CASSLGAWELFF.

This clone was counted a few times. The V gene is TRBV6-1, the J gene TRBJ2-5; perhaps TRBD1 as D (5 bases). The CDR3 is 13 residues long. Germline assignment: CDR1 MNHNS and CDR2 SASEGT. With 8 bases removed from V and 0 bases from J, the gap between germline ends came to 10 bases. The CDR3 nucleotides are TGTGCCAGCGCCAGGGTTAACCAAGAGACCCAGTACTTC. This encodes CASARVNQETQYF.

The genes are TRBV11-2 and TRBJ2-7; no reliable D call. The CDR3 extends over 13 amino acids. Germline CDR1 SGHAT, CDR2 FQNNGV. Trimming took off 3 bases at V and 2 bases at J, with 8 bases between the two ends. Here the CDR3 DNA reads TGTGCCAGCAGCTTGACTCTAACCTACGAGCAGTACTTC. Residues: CASSLTLTYEQYF.

This chain links TRBV11-3 with TRBJ2-3; maybe TRBD1 (6 bases). Trimming left V 1 base short and J 12 bases short, with 8 bases between. The CDR3 extends over 11 amino acids. Germline loops: CDR1 SGHNT, CDR2 YENEEA. This chain's CDR3 is CASSLGGQQYF. DNA of the CDR3: TGTGCCAGCAGCTTAGGGGGGCAACAGTATTTT.

V gene TRBV10-2 combines with J gene TRBJ2-1; 9 bases agree with TRBD1. CDR1 and CDR2 from the germline V gene are WSHSY and SAAADI. CDR3 size: 16 residues. V lost 8 bases, J lost 3 bases, and 11 bases stayed unmatched. Here the CDR3 DNA reads TGCGCCAGCGGGGAATTTCCGGGACAGGGCTACAATGAGCAGTTCTTC. This codes for CASGEFPGQGYNEQFF.

This clone was seen only once. The chain recombines TRBV6-5 with TRBJ2-5; D possibly corresponds to TRBD2 (6 bases). V lost 7 bases and J 3 bases, leaving 18 bases between the germline ends. This CDR3 is built from 15 residues. The germline gives CDR1 MNHEY, CDR2 SVGAGI. The CDR3 protein is CASTGRGLDKETQYF. CDR3 nucleotides: TGTGCCAGCACTGGACGGGGGTTAGACAAAGAGACCCAGTACTTC.

CDR3 sequence (DNA): TGTGCCAGCAGCGCCAATTTACAGGGGGCTCTTCTCACCTTC. Translating it yields CASSANLQGALLTF. The V call is TRBV2, the J call TRBJ1-2, with 9 bases aligning to TRBD1. J was trimmed by 13 bases and V by 6 bases; bases with no gene match: 15. Germline assignment: CDR1 SNHLY and CDR2 FYNNEI. There are 14 residues in the CDR3.

V and J are TRBV4-3 and TRBJ2-7; D is undetermined. The CDR3 is made up of 15 amino acids. V was pared by 6 bases and J by 1 base, with 16 bases between. The germline V gene has CDR1 LGHNA and CDR2 YSLEER. CDR3 in DNA: TGCGCCAGCAGTTACGACGGCCTGACTTCCTACGAGCAGTACTTC. Protein: CASSYDGLTSYEQYF.

In DNA form, the CDR3 reads TGTGCCAGCAGCCCGACCGGAGTAGCCCTCGGGGCCCAGTACTTC. Amino acids: CASSPTGVALGAQYF. V is TRBV7-9 and J is TRBJ2-5, with D maybe TRBD2 (5 bases). Germline V gives CDR1 SEHNR, CDR2 FQNEAQ (reference sequence). V was clipped by 5 bases and J by 9 bases, with 22 bases between them. The CDR3 runs 15 residues.